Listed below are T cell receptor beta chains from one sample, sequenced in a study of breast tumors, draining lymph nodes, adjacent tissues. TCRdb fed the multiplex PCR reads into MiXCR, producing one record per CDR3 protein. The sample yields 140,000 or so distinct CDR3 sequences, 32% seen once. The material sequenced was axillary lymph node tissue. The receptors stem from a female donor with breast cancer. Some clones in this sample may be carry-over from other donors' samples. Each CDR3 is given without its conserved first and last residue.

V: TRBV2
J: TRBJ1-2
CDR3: ASSDSIYGYT

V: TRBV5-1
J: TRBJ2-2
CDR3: ASRLTGTSGGGGELF

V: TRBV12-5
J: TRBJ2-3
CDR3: ASGYQAVPSTDTQY

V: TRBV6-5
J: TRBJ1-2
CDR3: ASSTETGSYGYT

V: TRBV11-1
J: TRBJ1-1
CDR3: ASSLEVLTTEAF

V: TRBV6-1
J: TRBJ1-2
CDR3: ASRQQGTDGYT

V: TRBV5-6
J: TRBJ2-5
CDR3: ASSLWDQTQY

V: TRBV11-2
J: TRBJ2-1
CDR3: ASRRGPRNNEQF

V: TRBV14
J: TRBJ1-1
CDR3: ASSRQGGLAEAF

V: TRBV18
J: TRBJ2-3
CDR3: ASSSGRSDTQY

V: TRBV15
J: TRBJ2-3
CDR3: ATSRDEGWGTDTQY

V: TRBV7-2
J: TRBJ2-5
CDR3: ASSFGQGRETQY

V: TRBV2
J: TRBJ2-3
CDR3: ASIGSGGTDTQY

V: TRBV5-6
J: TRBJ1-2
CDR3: ASSEALLEGSDGYT

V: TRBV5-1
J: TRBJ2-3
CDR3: ASSLGSGPRTDTQY

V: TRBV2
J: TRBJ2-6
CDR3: ASSEAYGLCSGANVLT

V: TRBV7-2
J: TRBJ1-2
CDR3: ASSLAYGTGGSAAYT

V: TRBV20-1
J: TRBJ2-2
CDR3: SAKASGNTGELF

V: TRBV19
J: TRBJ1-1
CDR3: ASSIAQGVNTEAF

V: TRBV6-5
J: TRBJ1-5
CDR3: ASSHSGPGQGGNQPQH

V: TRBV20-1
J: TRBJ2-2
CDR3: SARPLAGMAGELF

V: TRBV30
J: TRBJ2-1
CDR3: AWRLGGFSGEQF

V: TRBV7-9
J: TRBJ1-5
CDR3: ASSRGDQPQH

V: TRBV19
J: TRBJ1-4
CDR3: ASSKYGRAREKLF

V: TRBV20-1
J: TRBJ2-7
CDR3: SARIGGSHEQY

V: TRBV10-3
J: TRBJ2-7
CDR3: AISGGTVTYEQY

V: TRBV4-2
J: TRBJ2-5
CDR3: ASSQDGAGRSGGTQY

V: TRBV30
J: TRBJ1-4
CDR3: AWTLTGANEKLF

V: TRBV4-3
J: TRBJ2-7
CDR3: ASSQELGSSEQY

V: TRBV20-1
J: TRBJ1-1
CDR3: SARKDDTEAF

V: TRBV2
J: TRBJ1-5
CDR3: ASKVGTGNQPQH

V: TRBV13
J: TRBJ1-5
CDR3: ASSFPPDQPQH

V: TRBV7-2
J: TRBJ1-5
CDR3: ASSPEGGVDNQPQH

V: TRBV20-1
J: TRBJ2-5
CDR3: SARRPGTGQGTQY

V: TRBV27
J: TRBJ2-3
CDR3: ASSRAGAEDTQY

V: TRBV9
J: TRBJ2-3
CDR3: ASSSVEGSTDTQY

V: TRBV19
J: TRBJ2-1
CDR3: ASSGGTEQF

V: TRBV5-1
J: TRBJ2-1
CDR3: ASSGQGSYNEQF

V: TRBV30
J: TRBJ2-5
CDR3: AWSTGSNQPQY

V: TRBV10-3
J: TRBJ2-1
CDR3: AISEFLGTGTYNEQF

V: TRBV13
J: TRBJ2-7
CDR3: ASSLEGQGAGEQY

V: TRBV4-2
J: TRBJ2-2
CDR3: ASSQDPYRGTGELF

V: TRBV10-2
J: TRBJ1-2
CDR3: ASSDSLKRTGADYGYT

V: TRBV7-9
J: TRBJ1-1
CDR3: ASSDRVGNTEAF

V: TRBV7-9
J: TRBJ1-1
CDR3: ASSARQGWTEAF

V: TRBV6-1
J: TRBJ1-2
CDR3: ASSPATGDGYT

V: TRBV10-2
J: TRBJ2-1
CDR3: ASGLAGTSNEQF

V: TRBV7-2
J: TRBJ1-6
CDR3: ASSMATANSPLH

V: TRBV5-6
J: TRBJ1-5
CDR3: ASSPHTGSGYSNQPQH

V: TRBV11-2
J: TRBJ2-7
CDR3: AGSLRGSAQY

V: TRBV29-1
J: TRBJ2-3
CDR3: SVRDGLTDTQY

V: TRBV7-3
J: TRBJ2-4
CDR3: ASSAGQGGDIQY

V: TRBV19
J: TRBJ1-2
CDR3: ASSPSGAPNYGYT